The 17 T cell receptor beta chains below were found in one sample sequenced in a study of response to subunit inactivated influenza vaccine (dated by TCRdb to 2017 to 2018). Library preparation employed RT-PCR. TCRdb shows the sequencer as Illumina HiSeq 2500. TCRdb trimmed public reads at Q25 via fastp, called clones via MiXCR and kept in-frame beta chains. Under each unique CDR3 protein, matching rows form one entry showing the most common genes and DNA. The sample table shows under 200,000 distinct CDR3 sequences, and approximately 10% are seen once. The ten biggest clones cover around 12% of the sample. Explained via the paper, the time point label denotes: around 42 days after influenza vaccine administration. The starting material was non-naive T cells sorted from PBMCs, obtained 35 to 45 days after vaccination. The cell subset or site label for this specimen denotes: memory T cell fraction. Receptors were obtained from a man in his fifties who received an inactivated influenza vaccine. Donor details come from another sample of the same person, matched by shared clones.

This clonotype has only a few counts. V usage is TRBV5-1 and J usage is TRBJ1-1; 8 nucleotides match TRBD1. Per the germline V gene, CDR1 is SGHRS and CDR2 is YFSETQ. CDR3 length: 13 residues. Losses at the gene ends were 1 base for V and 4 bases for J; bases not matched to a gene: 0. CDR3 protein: CASSLQGATEAFF. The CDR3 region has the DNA TGCGCCAGCAGCTTGCAGGGGGCCACTGAAGCTTTCTTT.

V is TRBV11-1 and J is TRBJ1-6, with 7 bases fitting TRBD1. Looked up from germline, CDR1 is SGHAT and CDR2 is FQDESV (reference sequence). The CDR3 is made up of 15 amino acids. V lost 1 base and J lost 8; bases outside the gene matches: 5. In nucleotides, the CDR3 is TGTGCCAGCAGCTTAGGAGGACAGGTGTATTCACCCCTCCACTTT. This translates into CASSLGGQVYSPLHF.

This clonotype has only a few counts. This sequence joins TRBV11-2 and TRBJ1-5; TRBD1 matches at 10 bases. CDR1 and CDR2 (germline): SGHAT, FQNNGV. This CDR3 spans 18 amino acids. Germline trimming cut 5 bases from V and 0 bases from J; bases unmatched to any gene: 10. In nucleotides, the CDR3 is TGTGCCAGCAGCCCAGGACAGGGGGGGGACTATAGCAATCAGCCCCAGCATTTT. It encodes CASSPGQGGDYSNQPQHF. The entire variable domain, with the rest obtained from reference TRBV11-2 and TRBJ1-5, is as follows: EAGVAQSPRYKIIEKRQSVAFWCNPISGHATLYWYQQILGQGPKLLIQFQNNGVVDDSQLPKDRFSAERLKGVDSTLKIQPAKLEDSAVYLCASSPGQGGDYSNQPQHFGDGTRLSIL.

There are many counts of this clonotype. The DNA for the CDR3 is TGTGCCAGCAGCCCCGGGACCTCCAATCAGCCCCAGCATTTT. This gives the protein CASSPGTSNQPQHF. The J gene is TRBJ1-5, the V gene TRBV14; possible D gene TRBD1, 5 bases. CDR1 is SGHDN, CDR2 FVKESK, per germline. Deletions cut 4 bases from V and 3 bases from J, with 10 bases between. This CDR3 region has 14 residues.

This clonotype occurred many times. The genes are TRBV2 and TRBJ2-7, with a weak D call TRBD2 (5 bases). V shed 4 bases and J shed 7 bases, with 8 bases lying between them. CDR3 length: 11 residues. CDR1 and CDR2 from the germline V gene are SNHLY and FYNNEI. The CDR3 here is CASSAGIEQYF. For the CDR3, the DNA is TGTGCCAGCAGTGCGGGGATTGAGCAGTACTTC.

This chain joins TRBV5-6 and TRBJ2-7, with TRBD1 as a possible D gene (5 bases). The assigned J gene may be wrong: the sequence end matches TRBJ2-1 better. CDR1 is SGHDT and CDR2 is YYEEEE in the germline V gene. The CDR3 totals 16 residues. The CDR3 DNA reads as TGTGCCAGCAGCTTGGTCTGGGGCACCCAGAACTACGAGCAGTTCTTC. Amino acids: CASSLVWGTQNYEQFF.

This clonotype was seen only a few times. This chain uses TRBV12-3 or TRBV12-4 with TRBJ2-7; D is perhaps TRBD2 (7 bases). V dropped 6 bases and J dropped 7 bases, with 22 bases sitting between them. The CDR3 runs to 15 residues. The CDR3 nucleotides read TGTGCCAGCAGCCCCGGCTCGGGGGGCTACGGGGAGCAGTACTTC. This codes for CASSPGSGGYGEQYF.

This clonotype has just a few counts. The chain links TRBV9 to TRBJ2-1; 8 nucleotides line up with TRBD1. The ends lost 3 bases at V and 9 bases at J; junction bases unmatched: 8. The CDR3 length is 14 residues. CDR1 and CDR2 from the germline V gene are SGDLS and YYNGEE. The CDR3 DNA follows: TGTGCCAGCAGCGCTGGACAGGGTTTCGGTGAGCAGTTCTTC. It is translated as CASSAGQGFGEQFF.

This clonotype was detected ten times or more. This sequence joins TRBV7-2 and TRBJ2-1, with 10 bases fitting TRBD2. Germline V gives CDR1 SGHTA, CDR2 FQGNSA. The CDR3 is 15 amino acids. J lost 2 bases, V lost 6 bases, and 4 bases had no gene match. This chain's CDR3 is CASSLLAGPYNEQFF. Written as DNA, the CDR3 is TGTGCCAGCAGTCTACTAGCGGGGCCCTACAATGAGCAGTTCTTC.

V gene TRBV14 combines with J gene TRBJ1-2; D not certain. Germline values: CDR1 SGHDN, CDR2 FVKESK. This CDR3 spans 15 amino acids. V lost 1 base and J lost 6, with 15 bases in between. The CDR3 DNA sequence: TGTGCCAGCAGCCAAGCCCTCAGGATGGCGAATGGCTACACCTTC. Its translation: CASSQALRMANGYTF.

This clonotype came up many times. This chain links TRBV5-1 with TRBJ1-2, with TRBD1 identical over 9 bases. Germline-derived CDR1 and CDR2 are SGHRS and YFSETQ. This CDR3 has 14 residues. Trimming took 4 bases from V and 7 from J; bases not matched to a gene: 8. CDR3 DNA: TGCGCCAGCAGCCAGGGGACAGGGCCCTTTGGCTACACCTTC. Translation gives CASSQGTGPFGYTF.

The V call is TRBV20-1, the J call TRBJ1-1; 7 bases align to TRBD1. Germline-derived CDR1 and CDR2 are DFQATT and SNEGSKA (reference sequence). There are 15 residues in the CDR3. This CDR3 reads CRAAGTAKSNTEAFF. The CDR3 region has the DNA TGCAGGGCAGCCGGGACAGCTAAGTCGAACACTGAAGCTTTCTTT.

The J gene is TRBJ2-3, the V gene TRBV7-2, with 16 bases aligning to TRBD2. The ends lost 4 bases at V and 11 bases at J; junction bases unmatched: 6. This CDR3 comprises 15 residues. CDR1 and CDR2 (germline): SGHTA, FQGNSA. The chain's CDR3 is CASSSGTSGRAGQYF. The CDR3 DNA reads TGTGCCAGCAGCTCCGGGACTAGCGGGAGGGCCGGGCAGTATTTT.

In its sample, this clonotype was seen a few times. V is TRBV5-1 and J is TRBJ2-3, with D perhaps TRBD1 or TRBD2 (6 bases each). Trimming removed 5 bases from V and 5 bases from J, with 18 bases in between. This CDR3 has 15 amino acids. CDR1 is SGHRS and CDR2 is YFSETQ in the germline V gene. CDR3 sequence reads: CASRKQDGGGDTQYF. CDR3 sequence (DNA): TGCGCCAGCAGGAAACAGGACGGGGGCGGAGATACGCAGTATTTT.

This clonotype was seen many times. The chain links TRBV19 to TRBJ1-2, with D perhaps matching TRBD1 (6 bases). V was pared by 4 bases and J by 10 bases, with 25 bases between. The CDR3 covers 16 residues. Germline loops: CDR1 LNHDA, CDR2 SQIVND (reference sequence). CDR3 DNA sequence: TGTGCCAGTAGTACCCCCCTATTACAGGGAAGGAGAGACTACACCTTC. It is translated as CASSTPLLQGRRDYTF.

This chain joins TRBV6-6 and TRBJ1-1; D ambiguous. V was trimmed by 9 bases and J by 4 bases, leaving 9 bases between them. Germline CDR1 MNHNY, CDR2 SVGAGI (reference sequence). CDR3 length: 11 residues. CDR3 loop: CASAGFTEAFF. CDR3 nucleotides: TGTGCCAGTGCTGGTTTCACTGAAGCTTTCTTT.

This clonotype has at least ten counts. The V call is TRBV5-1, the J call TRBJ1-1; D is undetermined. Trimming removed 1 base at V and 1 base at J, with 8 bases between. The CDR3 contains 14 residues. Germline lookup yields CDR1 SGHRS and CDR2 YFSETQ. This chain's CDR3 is CASSLRAPNTEAFF. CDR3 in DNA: TGCGCCAGCAGCTTGAGGGCCCCGAACACTGAAGCTTTCTTT.